These 21 T cell receptor beta chains were all obtained from the same sample, sequenced in a study of Ad26.COV2.S vaccination and SARS-CoV-2 variants. Described treatment: about 20 received Ad26.COV2.S at low or high dose, single or two shots; about 5 received placebo; per-sample allocation not given. Sampling happened 63 days after the first vaccine or placebo injection. The assay was immunoSEQ multiplex PCR, and TCRdb's table has in-frame clones only and misses some. Found here are 360,000 or so clones, approximately 89% of them singletons; the top ten hold under 2%. The sequencing used peripheral blood, collected in a trial of Ad26.COV2.S vaccine versus placebo. The receptors here all came from a person between 18 and 65 years old who received the Ad26.COV2.S COVID-19 vaccine or a placebo.

V and J are TRBV28 and TRBJ2-7, with D unresolved. The V end was cut by 5 bases, the J end by 6 bases, with 17 bases between. Germline lookup yields CDR1 MDHEN and CDR2 SYDVKM. The CDR3 contains 14 residues. CDR3 residues: CASSSPSATLEQYF. In nucleotides, the CDR3 is TGTGCCAGCAGTAGCCCCTCAGCTACCCTCGAGCAGTACTTC.

Only one count was recorded for this clone. The rearrangement links TRBV30 to TRBJ1-4; D may be TRBD1 (5 bases). The CDR3 length is 15 residues. Per germline, CDR1 GTSNPN and CDR2 SVGIG (reference sequence). V lost 2 bases and J lost 0, with 10 bases in between. CDR3 in DNA: TGTGCCTGGAGTTCTCCGGGGCCAACTAATGAAAAACTGTTTTTT. Its protein product is CAWSSPGPTNEKLFF.

The rearrangement links TRBV2 to TRBJ1-1; no definite D call. Per germline, CDR1 SNHLY and CDR2 FYNNEI. V lost 2 bases and J lost 5, with 12 bases in between. This CDR3 has 14 amino acids. CDR3 sequence reads: CASSEQGPETEAFF. The CDR3 nucleotides read TGTGCCAGCAGTGAACAAGGCCCGGAGACTGAAGCTTTCTTT.

This chain links TRBV6-5 with TRBJ1-3; no reliable D call. There are 16 residues in the CDR3. Germline V CDR1 and CDR2: MNHEY, SVGAGI. V lost 6 bases and J 0 bases, leaving 15 bases between the germline ends. Written as DNA, the CDR3 is TGTGCCAGCAGCTACGAATCGGGCCACTCTGGAAACACCATATATTTT. It specifies CASSYESGHSGNTIYF.

J is TRBJ1-2 and V is TRBV5-1; D is uncertain. The CDR3 spans 16 residues. The V and J ends lost 6 bases and 6 bases respectively, with 24 bases between them. Germline V lookup: CDR1 SGHRS, CDR2 YFSETQ. In nucleotides, the CDR3 is TGCGCCAGCACCGGACGGGTCTCCTCCGGATCGGATGGCTACACCTTC. Residues: CASTGRVSSGSDGYTF.

The rearrangement uses TRBV5-1 and TRBJ2-5, with no clear D. This CDR3 comprises 12 residues. Deletions cut 4 bases from V and 4 bases from J, with 8 bases between. CDR1 is SGHRS and CDR2 is YFSETQ in the germline V gene. In DNA, the CDR3 is TGCGCCAGCAGCCGACCCGGAGAGACCCAGTACTTC. Its translation: CASSRPGETQYF.

This chain connects TRBV11-2 to TRBJ1-1, with 7 bases matching TRBD1. Germline V gene sequence: CDR1 SGHAT, CDR2 FQNNGV. V shed 6 bases and J 0 bases; nucleotides not matched to a gene: 4. The length of the CDR3 is 14 residues. CDR3 region: CASSKGQMNTEAFF. In nucleotides, the CDR3 is TGTGCCAGCAGTAAGGGACAGATGAACACTGAAGCTTTCTTT.

The chain joins TRBV23-1 to TRBJ2-7; D is possibly TRBD2 (6 bases). TRBV23-1 is an ORF, and what it does is uncertain. The ends were cut back, 4 bases at V and 3 bases at J, with 13 bases in the middle. The CDR3 loop spans 14 amino acids. CDR3 sequence: CASSLRDCCYEQYF. Here the CDR3 DNA reads TGCGCCAGCAGTCTCCGGGACTGTTGCTACGAGCAGTACTTC.

The V call is TRBV6-5, the J call TRBJ2-2; no reliable D call. The CDR3 has 15 residues. V shed 1 base and J shed 2 bases, with 8 bases lying between them. Looked up from germline, CDR1 is MNHEY and CDR2 is SVGAGI. The CDR3 sequence is CASSYWSVNTGELFF. The CDR3 DNA reads as TGTGCCAGCAGTTACTGGAGCGTTAACACCGGGGAGCTGTTTTTT.

J is TRBJ2-7 and V is TRBV15, with D tentatively TRBD2 (6 bases). This CDR3 contains 17 residues. The germline CDR1 and CDR2 sequences are LNHNV and YYDKDF (reference sequence). V gave up 0 bases and J gave up 3 bases, with 18 bases separating them. Here the CDR3 DNA reads TGTGCCACCAGCAGAGATGCCTCCGGAGGGCGGAGCTACGAGCAGTACTTC. It specifies CATSRDASGGRSYEQYF.

The V gene is TRBV5-4, the J gene TRBJ2-3; D uncertain. CDR3 length equals 13 residues. The V and J ends lost 5 bases and 6 bases respectively, with 13 bases between them. Per germline, CDR1 SGHNT and CDR2 YYREEE (reference sequence). The CDR3 nucleotides read TGTGCCAGCAGTCTGGAGCTGTCCGATACGCAGTATTTT. Translated, it gives CASSLELSDTQYF.

This clone was counted once. The gene calls are TRBV4-2 and TRBJ1-2; D uncertain. The V end was cut by 0 bases, the J end by 3 bases, with 11 bases between. The germline V gene encodes CDR1 LGHNA and CDR2 YNFKEQ. This CDR3 has 15 residues. The chain's CDR3 is CASSQDPSSHYGYTF. DNA of the CDR3: TGTGCCAGCAGCCAAGACCCTTCAAGTCACTATGGCTACACCTTC.

The chain combines TRBV13 with TRBJ2-1, with 13 bases matching TRBD2. With V trimmed by 5 bases and J by 4 bases, 11 bases remained unmatched. CDR1 is PRHDT and CDR2 is FYEKMQ in the germline V gene (reference sequence). The length of the CDR3 is 18 residues. CDR3: CASSPRTSGSLSYNEQFF. CDR3 coding DNA: TGTGCCAGCAGCCCGAGGACTAGCGGGAGTTTGTCATACAATGAGCAGTTCTTC.

This chain connects TRBV6-6 to TRBJ2-7; D ambiguous. Trimming took 7 bases from V and 7 from J, leaving 17 bases between them. Per the germline V gene, CDR1 is MNHNY and CDR2 is SVGAGI (reference sequence). CDR3 length: 13 residues. This CDR3 is CASTAFPSREQYF. In DNA, the CDR3 is TGTGCCAGCACGGCATTTCCCTCCAGGGAGCAGTACTTC.

The V call is TRBV28, the J call TRBJ2-5, with D hard to call. Germline V gene lookup returns CDR1 MDHEN and CDR2 SYDVKM. CDR3 length equals 14 residues. Trimming removed 3 bases at V and 8 bases at J, with 16 bases between. The CDR3 nucleotides are TGTGCCAGCAGTTTTGCTGATCCTAAAGGCACCCAGTACTTC. This codes for CASSFADPKGTQYF. The full variable domain, rest sourced from reference TRBV28 and TRBJ2-5, is DVKVTQSSRYLVKRTGEKVFLECVQDMDHENMFWYRQDPGLGLRLIYFSYDVKMKEKGDIPEGYSVSREKKERFSLILESASTNQTSMYLCASSFADPKGTQYFGPGTRLLVL.

The CDR3 is CASSWTGGENEQFF. The CDR3 nucleotides read TGTGCCAGCAGCTGGACAGGGGGTGAGAATGAGCAGTTCTTC. This chain links TRBV14 with TRBJ2-1; 10 bases line up with TRBD1. V gave up 5 bases and J gave up 7 bases; unmatched junction bases: 5. The CDR3 runs to 14 residues. Germline CDR1 and CDR2: SGHDN and FVKESK.

Of note for this clone: Other DNA sequences in this sample translate to the same CDR3. The chain joins TRBV30 to TRBJ1-1; D gene ambiguous. This CDR3 has 12 residues. With 1 base removed from V and 5 bases from J, the gap between germline ends came to 8 bases. Germline loops: CDR1 GTSNPN, CDR2 SVGIG (reference sequence). In DNA form, the CDR3 reads TGTGCCTGGAGTGGGGGAGGGACTGAAGCTTTCTTT. Its translation: CAWSGGGTEAFF.

The genes are TRBV18 and TRBJ1-1; D may be TRBD1 (6 bases). The V gene lost 6 bases and the J gene lost 5 bases, with 16 bases spanning the gap. Germline V gene data show CDR1 as KGHSH and CDR2 as LQKENI. CDR3 length equals 14 residues. The DNA of the CDR3 is TGTGCCAGCTCTCCCTCCGTGGGGGCAACTGAAGCTTTCTTT. It encodes CASSPSVGATEAFF.

This chain connects TRBV20-1 to TRBJ2-5; the D is unclear. The V end was cut by 0 bases, the J end by 4 bases, with 3 bases between. Per germline, CDR1 DFQATT and CDR2 SNEGSKA (reference sequence). The length of the CDR3 is 11 residues. The CDR3 nucleotides are TGCAGTGCTAGAGATGGAGAGACCCAGTACTTC. Translated: CSARDGETQYF.

The chain joins TRBV19 to TRBJ1-2, with TRBD1 matching 9 bases. Germline lookup yields CDR1 LNHDA and CDR2 SQIVND (reference sequence). Trimming took 4 bases from V and 7 from J; bases not matched to a gene: 7. This CDR3 is built from 14 residues. CDR3 DNA: TGTGCCAGTAGTACGCCGGGACAGGGTCTTGGCTACACCTTC. The encoded protein is CASSTPGQGLGYTF. Drawing the rest from reference TRBV19 and TRBJ1-2, the complete variable domain is DGGITQSPKYLFRKEGQNVTLSCEQNLNHDAMYWYRQDPGQGLRLIYYSQIVNDFQKGDIAEGYSVSREKKESFPLTVTSAQKNPTAFYLCASSTPGQGLGYTFGSGTRLTVV.

This chain connects TRBV19 to TRBJ1-2; no reliable D call. The germline V and J ends were trimmed by 3 bases and 7 bases, with 15 bases remaining between them. There are 14 residues in the CDR3. CDR1 and CDR2 from the germline V gene are LNHDA and SQIVND (reference sequence). CDR3 nucleotides: TGTGCCAGTAGTATGATCGACCAAACTAGTGGCTACACCTTC. Protein: CASSMIDQTSGYTF.